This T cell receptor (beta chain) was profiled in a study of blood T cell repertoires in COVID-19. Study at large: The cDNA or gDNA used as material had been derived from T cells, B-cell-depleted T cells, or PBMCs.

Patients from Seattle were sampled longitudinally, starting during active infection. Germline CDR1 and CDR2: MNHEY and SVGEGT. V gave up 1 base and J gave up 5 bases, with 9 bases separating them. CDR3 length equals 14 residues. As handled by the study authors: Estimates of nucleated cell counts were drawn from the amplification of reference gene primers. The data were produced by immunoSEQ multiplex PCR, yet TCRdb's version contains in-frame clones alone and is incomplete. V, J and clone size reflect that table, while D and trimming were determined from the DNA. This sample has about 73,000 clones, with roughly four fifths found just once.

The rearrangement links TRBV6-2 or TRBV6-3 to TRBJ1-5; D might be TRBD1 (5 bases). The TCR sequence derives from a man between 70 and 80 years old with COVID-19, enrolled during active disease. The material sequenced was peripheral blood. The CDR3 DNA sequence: TGTGCCAGCAGTTACTATGGGGCTGATCAGCCCCAGCATTTT. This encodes CASSYYGADQPQHF.